Below, 20 T cell receptor beta chains from the same sample are listed, as sequenced in a study of blood T cell repertoires in COVID-19. Sequencing used immunoSEQ multiplex PCR; TCRdb keeps in-frame clones, though not all of them. This sample has about 73,000 clones, with about four fifths found just once. Sequencing was done on a sample of peripheral blood. The receptors derive from a woman in her sixties with acute or convalescent COVID-19.

The rearrangement uses TRBV3-1 (or the pseudogene TRBV3-2) and TRBJ2-3, with 11 bases identical to TRBD2. The ends lost 1 base at V and 4 bases at J; junction bases unmatched: 13. CDR1 is LGHDT and CDR2 is YNNKEL in the germline V gene (reference sequence). This CDR3 region has 19 residues. The DNA for the CDR3 is TGTGCCAGCAGCCAAGCTCAAGGCACTAGCGGGAGAGGCCCAGATACGCAGTATTTT. It is translated as CASSQAQGTSGRGPDTQYF.

The chain has TRBV13 and TRBJ1-1; no reliable D call. Trimming pared 0 bases from V and 0 bases from J, leaving 14 bases between. Looked up from germline, CDR1 is PRHDT and CDR2 is FYEKMQ (reference sequence). The CDR3 spans 17 residues. The CDR3 spells CASSLGRQTALNTEAFF. CDR3 sequence (DNA): TGTGCCAGCAGCTTAGGCCGTCAAACAGCTTTGAACACTGAAGCTTTCTTT.

The chain combines TRBV19 with TRBJ1-3; no definite D call. The V and J ends lost 7 bases and 4 bases respectively, with 20 bases between them. The CDR3 is made up of 16 amino acids. Germline V gene sequence: CDR1 LNHDA, CDR2 SQIVND (reference sequence). In nucleotides, the CDR3 is TGTGCCAGTAAGACTGGGTCGTTCGTACCAGGAAACACCATATATTTT. This codes for CASKTGSFVPGNTIYF. Supplemented by reference TRBV19 and TRBJ1-3, the full variable domain reads DGGITQSPKYLFRKEGQNVTLSCEQNLNHDAMYWYRQDPGQGLRLIYYSQIVNDFQKGDIAEGYSVSREKKESFPLTVTSAQKNPTAFYLCASKTGSFVPGNTIYFGEGSWLTVV.

The chain combines TRBV24-1 with TRBJ1-3; D perhaps matches TRBD1 (6 bases). Looked up from germline, CDR1 is KGHDR and CDR2 is SFDVKD. CDR3 length: 14 amino acids. Trimming took off 5 bases at V and 3 bases at J, with 10 bases between the two ends. The CDR3 DNA reads TGTGCCACCAGTGGAGGGGGAGTTGGAAACACCATATATTTT. It yields the protein CATSGGGVGNTIYF.

The chain carries TRBV14 and TRBJ1-2; TRBD1 matches at 7 bases. V lost 4 bases, J lost 2 bases, and 7 bases stayed unmatched. This CDR3 is 15 amino acids long. The V gene's germline CDR1 is SGHDN and CDR2 FVKESK. In DNA, the CDR3 is TGTGCCAGCAGCCGGGGAAGGGGGCAAAACTATGGCTACACCTTC. It specifies CASSRGRGQNYGYTF.

Here the CDR3 DNA reads TGCGCCAGCAGCTTAGGACGCTCGGGGATCACCCGCAACTATGGCTACACCTTC. This sequence encodes CASSLGRSGITRNYGYTF. The gene calls are TRBV5-1 and TRBJ1-2, with unresolved D. Germline V gene lookup returns CDR1 SGHRS and CDR2 YFSETQ. The CDR3 runs to 18 residues. V lost 2 bases and J 2 bases, leaving 22 bases between the germline ends.

The genes are TRBV5-6 and TRBJ1-1, with no clear D. Per germline, CDR1 SGHDT and CDR2 YYEEEE. Trimming removed 2 bases from V and 6 bases from J, with 5 bases in between. CDR3 length: 11 residues. The CDR3 sequence is CASSFGPEAFF. The DNA of the CDR3 is TGTGCCAGCAGCTTTGGCCCTGAAGCTTTCTTT.

The chain is built from TRBV11-2 and TRBJ1-3, with D tentatively TRBD1 (6 bases). Trimming took 2 bases from V and 0 from J, leaving 8 bases between them. Germline V lookup: CDR1 SGHAT, CDR2 FQNNGV. The CDR3 runs 15 residues. Written as DNA, the CDR3 is TGTGCCAGCAGCTTACTACAGGGCTCTGGAAACACCATATATTTT. Its translation is CASSLLQGSGNTIYF.

This chain connects TRBV3-1 (or the pseudogene TRBV3-2) to TRBJ1-1, with D hard to call. V shed 1 base and J shed 4 bases, with 16 bases lying between them. CDR1 is LGHDT and CDR2 is YNNKEL in the germline V gene (reference sequence). This CDR3 is 16 amino acids long. As DNA, the CDR3 is TGTGCCAGCAGCCAAGTTTCTTGGGCAGGAACCACTGAAGCTTTCTTT. Translated: CASSQVSWAGTTEAFF.

The CDR3 sequence is CASSLHRGLGTEAFF. The CDR3, as DNA: TGTGCCAGCAGTTTGCACAGGGGGCTCGGCACTGAAGCTTTCTTT. The V call is TRBV28, the J call TRBJ1-1; TRBD1 matches 9 bases. This CDR3 is 15 amino acids long. Trimming at V came to 3 bases and at J to 4 bases, leaving 6 bases not matched to a gene. CDR1 is MDHEN and CDR2 is SYDVKM in the germline V gene.

This chain joins TRBV4-1 and TRBJ1-3; D perhaps matches TRBD1 (6 bases). The CDR3 totals 15 residues. Per germline, CDR1 MGHRA and CDR2 YSYEKL. V was clipped by 2 bases and J by 0 bases, with 8 bases between them. CDR3 coding DNA: TGCGCCAGCAGCCAAAACAGGGACTCTGGAAACACCATATATTTT. It codes for CASSQNRDSGNTIYF.

The rearrangement uses TRBV3-1 (or the pseudogene TRBV3-2) and TRBJ2-6; D gene unclear. CDR1 and CDR2 from the germline V gene are LGHDT and YNNKEL (reference sequence). The V end was cut by 5 bases, the J end by 2 bases, with 7 bases between. The CDR3 contains 14 residues. Here the CDR3 reads CASSSQTGANVLTF. The CDR3 DNA reads as TGTGCCAGCAGCTCCCAAACTGGGGCCAACGTCCTGACTTTC.

This clone was observed a handful of times. This sequence joins TRBV5-1 and TRBJ2-1; tentative D call: TRBD2 (6 bases). Trimming removed 4 bases at V and 4 bases at J, with 15 bases between. Germline CDR1 SGHRS, CDR2 YFSETQ. This CDR3 has 15 amino acids. CDR3 sequence reads: CASSKLRTTYNEQFF. In DNA form, the CDR3 reads TGCGCCAGCAGCAAGTTGCGGACTACGTACAATGAGCAGTTCTTC.

The rearrangement uses TRBV19 and TRBJ1-2, with 8 bases aligning to TRBD1. CDR1 LNHDA and CDR2 SQIVND come from the germline V gene (reference sequence). Trimming took 6 bases from V and 3 from J; bases not matched to a gene: 9. The CDR3 spans 15 residues. Here the CDR3 DNA reads TGTGCCAGTAGCTCTCCAGGGGGCGCCTACTATGGCTACACCTTC. This gives the protein CASSSPGGAYYGYTF.

This rearrangement joins TRBV11-2 to TRBJ2-1; 8 nucleotides match TRBD2. The CDR3 runs 16 residues. The J segment lost 3 bases and the V segment lost 1 base, leaving 5 bases of the junction unmatched. Germline lookup yields CDR1 SGHAT and CDR2 FQNNGV. The DNA of the CDR3 is TGTGCCAGCAGCTTAGGGAGGGGACTAGACTACAATGAGCAGTTCTTC. This sequence encodes CASSLGRGLDYNEQFF.

V usage is TRBV21-1 and J usage is TRBJ2-7; the table's D call, TRBD1, was not checked against the DNA. TRBV21-1 is given as a pseudogene. This CDR3 has 16 amino acids. The CDR3 spells CASSKRTDFNLREQYF. CDR3 nucleotide sequence: TGTGCCAGCAGCAAAAGGACAGACTTTAACCTAAGGGAGCAGTACTTC.

The J gene is TRBJ1-1, the V gene TRBV11-2; D is perhaps TRBD1 (6 bases). Trimming shortened V by 0 bases and J by 10 bases, and 12 bases separated the two germline ends. Per the germline V gene, CDR1 is SGHAT and CDR2 is FQNNGV. The length of the CDR3 is 13 residues. The CDR3 here is CASSLDRGGRAFF. DNA for the CDR3: TGTGCCAGCAGCTTAGATAGGGGGGGCCGAGCTTTCTTT.

The V gene is TRBV4-2, the J gene TRBJ2-7; 8 bases map to TRBD2. The V and J ends lost 4 bases and 7 bases, in that order; junction bases with no gene match: 9. Germline V gene data show CDR1 as LGHNA and CDR2 as YNFKEQ. There are 14 residues in the CDR3. CDR3 nucleotides: TGTGCCAGCAGCCCGGGACTAGAAGCTAGTGAGCAGTACTTC. Amino acids: CASSPGLEASEQYF.

This sequence joins TRBV9 and TRBJ2-2; weak D call: TRBD2 (6 bases). CDR3 length: 16 amino acids. Trimming cost V 0 bases and J 4 bases, with 13 bases left between them. Germline lookup yields CDR1 SGDLS and CDR2 YYNGEE. The DNA of the CDR3 is TGTGCCAGCAGCGTAGGGGCGGGAACACTCACCGGGGAGCTGTTTTTT. Translated, it gives CASSVGAGTLTGELFF.

This chain uses TRBV5-1 with TRBJ2-7; D is possibly TRBD1 (6 bases). CDR1 and CDR2 (germline): SGHRS, YFSETQ. This CDR3 is built from 14 residues. The V and J ends lost 5 bases and 1 base respectively, with 13 bases between them. CDR3 sequence: CASSRDGTSYEQYF. The CDR3 nucleotides are TGCGCCAGCAGTCGGGACGGGACATCCTACGAGCAGTACTTC.